This T cell receptor beta chain emerged from a study of cytomegalovirus exposure and HLA in healthy donors. CDR3 length equals 14 residues. The germline V gene has CDR1 MNHNY and CDR2 SVGAGI (reference sequence). PCR employed 60 Vbeta and 13 Jbeta primers. Authors' processing steps: Unique TCR beta chains totaled roughly 80 million in a later count, with around 11 million of them shared. Clones were read by immunoSEQ multiplex PCR, and TCRdb kept only the in-frame ones, dropping some. That table is the source of V, J and clone size, and D and trimming were worked out from the DNA. The sample comprises 85,000 to 100,000 clones, 55% to 75% of which are singletons, and under 4% rests with the top ten.

This chain links TRBV6-6 with TRBJ2-5; tentatively, D is TRBD1 (5 bases). The J call is doubtful: the DNA matches TRBJ2-7 better. The sample taken for sequencing was PBMCs. The receptor comes from a man between 60 and 75 years old in good health and CMV-seronegative. The CDR3 DNA follows: TGTGCCAGCAGCCTTGGACAAAACAACTACGAGCAGTACTTC. Its protein is CASSLGQNNYEQYF.